This T cell receptor beta chain was obtained from a study of OX40 agonist ivuxolimab in advanced cancers. About the full investigation: Ivuxolimab was a fully human IgG2 agonistic monoclonal antibody targeting the costimulatory receptor OX40 (CD134). Partial responses occurred in three dose-escalation patients, of whom one had hepatocellular carcinoma and two had cutaneous melanoma. Intravenous ivuxolimab was administered to patients every 2 weeks at six dose levels: 0.01, 0.1, 0.3, 1.5, 3 and 10 mg/kg. The paper describes the monotherapy dose-escalation part (N of about 55 patients) of the phase I trial of ivuxolimab. A male proportion of around 81% and a mean age of around 60 years, ranging from 23 to 79, were recorded for the dose-escalation cohort. Prior anti-PD-1, anti-PD-L1 or anti-CTLA-4 therapy was permitted, and 30% to 50% of dose-escalation patients had received checkpoint inhibitors. Of the 50 or so patients in dose escalation, about 20 had hepatocellular carcinoma, some 15 had melanoma, 9 had renal cell carcinoma and 9 had head and neck cancer. The point of sequencing TCRbeta in the periphery was to test whether ivuxolimab changed TCR sequence diversity and drove clonal T-cell expansion. The study at large found these results: In the 0.1-3.0 mg/kg groups, partial responders were among the patients with the lowest normalized peripheral clonal expansion, particularly in CD8+ T cells. The antigen specificity of the clonally expanded peripheral T cells was not determined. After ivuxolimab, CD8+ T cells had more expanded clones than CD4+ T cells on average. Low levels of normalized T-cell clonal expansion were also seen in some nonresponding patients. Clonal expansion of both CD4+ and CD8+ blood T cells was observed from baseline to week 6 at doses 0.1 to 3.0 mg/kg.

Reading from cysteine to phenylalanine, the CDR3 counts 15 amino acids. CDR3 DNA only is kept here, 45 bases in frame from base 1. The V end loses 0 bases and the J end loses 3 bases, and a stretch of 12 bases separates them. The germline V gene supplies CDR1 MNHEY and CDR2 SVGAGI. This clone appeared once. Its antigen is unknown. There are no base qualities to consult, and no much larger clone falls within one base. The trial excluded patients who had a history of autoimmune disease or were on systemic immunosuppression. Peripheral blood for TCR sequencing was collected from all dose cohorts at baseline, on cycle 4 day 1, and on cycle 7 day 1. The samples were taken from a phase I, first-in-human, multicenter, open-label dose-escalation trial of ivuxolimab. The trial enrolled adults with locally advanced or metastatic head and neck squamous cell, hepatocellular, melanoma or renal cell carcinoma. Before TCR sequencing, CD4+ and CD8+ T cells were separately sorted from peripheral blood.

Genomic DNA was isolated from the sorted cells so that the TCRbeta CDR3 region could be sequenced. TCRbeta CDR3 regions were sequenced using the immunoSEQ Assay. As stored in TCRdb, this immuneACCESS dataset retains in-frame rearrangements with V and J assigned. A fraction of the clones does not appear; measured against another copy, unresolved V genes explain less than half of the discrepancy, and the remainder lacks a known reason. This sample is represented by 90,000 to 100,000 clones; around 85% of them were singletons. The ten largest account for 0.5% of the sample. The sample consisted of CD4+ or CD8+ T cells sorted from blood, taken in a trial of the OX40 agonist ivuxolimab. Rearrangement joined TRBV6-5 to TRBJ2-7; the D gene lacks a confident call. This TCR was sampled from an adult with an advanced solid tumor such as melanoma, head and neck, liver or kidney cancer. The DNA sequence is given as TGTGCCAGCAGTTACTCTAGGAGTTTTGGCTACGAGCAGTACTTC. Its product reads: CASSYSRSFGYEQYF.